What follows describes a single T cell receptor (beta chain). What it recognizes is unknown. The treatment here: randomized to nivolumab then ipilimumab (arm A) or the reverse (arm B). The data belong to a study of sequential checkpoint blockade in melanoma. Study at large: Approximately 20 patients had tumor biopsies before treatment and at week 13. The study, taken as a whole, reports: Pretreatment TIL clonality tracked with response in the nivolumab-first arm. Rising tumor T-cell fraction and clonality meant about 30 times likelier benefit.

The CDR3 has 16 amino acids. Germline loops: CDR1 SGHNT, CDR2 YENEEA. V lost 1 base to trimming and J lost 3 bases; unmatched junction nucleotides: 5. TCRdb's copy holds only in-frame clones and misses some; the assay was immunoSEQ multiplex PCR. The table records some 9,200 clones, roughly 25% of them present only once. This TCR derives from a human donor with melanoma. Here the sequenced sample was tumor tissue (inferred from file names), taken from a patient given nivolumab and ipilimumab in sequence. The rearrangement joins TRBV11-3 to TRBJ2-1; TRBD1 agrees at 8 bases. The DNA for the CDR3 is TGTGCCAGCAGCTTAGTCGGGACAGGCAGCTACAATGAGCAGTTCTTC. This gives the protein CASSLVGTGSYNEQFF.